Here is one TCR beta chain with its context. Its antigen specificity is not known. Base quality data are lacking; no much larger clone is found one base away. The entry originates in a study of T cell changes during pregnancy in multiple sclerosis (dated by TCRdb to the late 2010s). Study-wide context: In women with multiple sclerosis, the researchers looked at how the T cell repertoire shifted as pregnancy progressed.

The method behind the library was the immunoSEQ multiplex PCR assay. TCRdb stores this immuneACCESS table with in-frame sequences only. Part of the clones is absent; in the studies checked, under half of the shortfall reflects unresolved V genes, and no reason is known for the rest. Recorded for this sample are about 76,000 clones; roughly nine tenths of them occurred a single time. The ten largest make up 1.5% to 2% of the sample. V loses 6 bases, J loses 1 base, and the germline ends lie 8 bases apart. Including cysteine and phenylalanine, the CDR3 has 13 amino acids. The CDR3 DNA has 39 bases and is translated from base 1. Via the germline V gene (reference sequence), CDR1 is MNHEY and CDR2 SMNVEV.

Sequencing used peripheral blood, obtained in the first trimester of pregnancy. The sequence is built from TRBV27 and TRBJ2-3; no D gene call is confident. The clonotype comes from a female donor in good health, enrolled as a control in a pregnancy study. The CDR3: CASSPMGTDTQYF. Read as DNA, the sequence is TGTGCCAGCAGCCCTATGGGCACAGATACGCAGTATTTT.